This T cell receptor beta chain emerged from a study of blood T cell repertoires in COVID-19. Background on the study: T cells, B-cell-depleted T cells, or PBMCs supplied cDNA or gDNA.

Original analysis: Cell counts per sample came from amplifying reference gene primers. Measured with immunoSEQ multiplex PCR; TCRdb has only the in-frame clones, and not every one. V and J calls and clone size are those listed in that table; D and trimming were worked out from the DNA. The sample lists roughly 200,000 clones; 85% to 90% were seen once. This clone has just one count. V shed 0 bases and J shed 6 bases, with 13 bases lying between them. This CDR3 region has 15 residues. Germline assignment: CDR1 MNHEY and CDR2 SVGAGI. The source material was peripheral blood. The sequence came from a man older than 75 with acute or convalescent COVID-19. This rearrangement joins TRBV6-5 to TRBJ2-3, with a tentative D call TRBD2 (6 bases). The CDR3 sequence is CASSYSNSGVDTQYF. CDR3 nucleotide sequence: TGTGCCAGCAGTTACTCGAATTCGGGAGTCGATACGCAGTATTTT.